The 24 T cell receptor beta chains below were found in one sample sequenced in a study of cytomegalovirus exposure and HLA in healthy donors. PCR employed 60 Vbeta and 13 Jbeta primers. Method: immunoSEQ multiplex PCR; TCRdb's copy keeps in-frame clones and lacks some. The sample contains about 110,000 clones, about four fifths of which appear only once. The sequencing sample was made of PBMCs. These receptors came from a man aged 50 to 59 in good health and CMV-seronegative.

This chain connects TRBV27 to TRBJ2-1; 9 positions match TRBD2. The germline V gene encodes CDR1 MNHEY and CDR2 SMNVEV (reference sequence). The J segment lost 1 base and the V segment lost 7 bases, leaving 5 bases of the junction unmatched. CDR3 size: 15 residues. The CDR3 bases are TGTGCCAGCATCCGGACTAGCGAGTCCTACAATGAGCAGTTCTTC. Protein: CASIRTSESYNEQFF.

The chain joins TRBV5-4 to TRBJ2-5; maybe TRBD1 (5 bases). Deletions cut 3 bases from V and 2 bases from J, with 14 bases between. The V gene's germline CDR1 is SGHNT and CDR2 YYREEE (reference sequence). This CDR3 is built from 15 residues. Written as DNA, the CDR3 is TGTGCCAGCAGCTCTCAGGGTGGCCGGCAAGAGACCCAGTACTTC. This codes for CASSSQGGRQETQYF.

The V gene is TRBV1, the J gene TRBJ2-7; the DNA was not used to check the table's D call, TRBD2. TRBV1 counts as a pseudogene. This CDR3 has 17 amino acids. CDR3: CTALWRRGVILVYEQYV. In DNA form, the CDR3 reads TGCACCGCCCTATGGAGGCGGGGTGTCATCTTGGTCTACGAGCAGTACGTC.

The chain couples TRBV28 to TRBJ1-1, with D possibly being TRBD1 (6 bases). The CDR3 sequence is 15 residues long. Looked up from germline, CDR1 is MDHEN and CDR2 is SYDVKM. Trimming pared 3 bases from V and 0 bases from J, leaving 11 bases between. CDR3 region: CASSLSGQMNTEAFF. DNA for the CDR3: TGTGCCAGCAGTTTGTCCGGACAGATGAACACTGAAGCTTTCTTT.

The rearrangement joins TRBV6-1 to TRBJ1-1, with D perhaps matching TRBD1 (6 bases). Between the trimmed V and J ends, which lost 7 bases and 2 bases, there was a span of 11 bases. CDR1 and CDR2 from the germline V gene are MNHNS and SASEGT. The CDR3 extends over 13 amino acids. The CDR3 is CASILQGNTEAFF. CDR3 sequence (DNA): TGTGCCAGCATCCTACAGGGAAACACTGAAGCTTTCTTT.

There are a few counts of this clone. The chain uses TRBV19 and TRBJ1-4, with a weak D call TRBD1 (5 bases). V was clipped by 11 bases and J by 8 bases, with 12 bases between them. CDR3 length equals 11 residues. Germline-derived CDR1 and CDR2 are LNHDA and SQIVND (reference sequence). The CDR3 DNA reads TGTGCCGTCCGGGACTACGAAAAACTGTTTTTT. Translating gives CAVRDYEKLFF.

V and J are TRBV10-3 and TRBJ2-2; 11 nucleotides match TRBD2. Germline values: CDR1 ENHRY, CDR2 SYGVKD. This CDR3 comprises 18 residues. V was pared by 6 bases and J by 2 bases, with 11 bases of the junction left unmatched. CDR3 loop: CAIRGDVAGGRNTGELFF. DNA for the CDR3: TGTGCCATCAGGGGGGACGTAGCGGGGGGGCGTAACACCGGGGAGCTGTTTTTT.

In DNA form, the CDR3 reads TGTGCCAGCAGCTCGGACAGGGGTGCAGATACGCAGTATTTT. The encoded protein is CASSSDRGADTQYF. The rearrangement links TRBV11-2 to TRBJ2-3, with 9 bases that match TRBD1. With 4 bases clipped from V and 4 bases from J, the junction kept 3 bases outside the gene matches. Germline V gene lookup returns CDR1 SGHAT and CDR2 FQNNGV. This CDR3 region has 14 residues.

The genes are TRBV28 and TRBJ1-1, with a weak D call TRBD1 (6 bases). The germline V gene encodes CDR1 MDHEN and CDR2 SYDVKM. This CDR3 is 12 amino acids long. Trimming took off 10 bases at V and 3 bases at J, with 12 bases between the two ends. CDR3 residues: CATHRADTEAFF. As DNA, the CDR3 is TGTGCCACCCACAGGGCGGACACTGAAGCTTTCTTT. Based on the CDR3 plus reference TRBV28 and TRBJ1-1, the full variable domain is DVKVTQSSRYLVKRTGEKVFLECVQDMDHENMFWYRQDPGLGLRLIYFSYDVKMKEKGDIPEGYSVSREKKERFSLILESASTNQTSMYLCATHRADTEAFFGQGTRLTVV.

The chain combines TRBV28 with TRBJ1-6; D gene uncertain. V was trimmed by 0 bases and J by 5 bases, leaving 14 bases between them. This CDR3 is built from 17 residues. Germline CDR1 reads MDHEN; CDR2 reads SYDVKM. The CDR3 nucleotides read TGTGCCAGCAGTTTATGGGGCGAGGGAAGGGATAATTCACCCCTCCACTTT. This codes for CASSLWGEGRDNSPLHF. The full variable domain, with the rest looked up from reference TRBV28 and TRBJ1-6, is DVKVTQSSRYLVKRTGEKVFLECVQDMDHENMFWYRQDPGLGLRLIYFSYDVKMKEKGDIPEGYSVSREKKERFSLILESASTNQTSMYLCASSLWGEGRDNSPLHFGNGTRLTVT.

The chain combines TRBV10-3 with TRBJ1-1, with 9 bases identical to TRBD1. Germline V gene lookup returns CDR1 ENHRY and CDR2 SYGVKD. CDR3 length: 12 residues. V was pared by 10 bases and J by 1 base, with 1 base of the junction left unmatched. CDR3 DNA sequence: TGTGCCACGGGACAGGGGAACACTGAAGCTTTCTTT. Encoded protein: CATGQGNTEAFF.

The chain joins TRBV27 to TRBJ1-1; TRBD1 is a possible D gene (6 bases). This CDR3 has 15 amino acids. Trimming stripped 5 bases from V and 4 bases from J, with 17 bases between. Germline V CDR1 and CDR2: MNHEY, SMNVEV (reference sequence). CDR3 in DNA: TGTGCCAGCAGTGCATCAGGGGTATGGCCCACTGAAGCTTTCTTT. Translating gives CASSASGVWPTEAFF.

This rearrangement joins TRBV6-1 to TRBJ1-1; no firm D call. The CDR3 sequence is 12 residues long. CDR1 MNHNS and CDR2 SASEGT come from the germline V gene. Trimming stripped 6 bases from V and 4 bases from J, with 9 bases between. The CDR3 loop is CASRNTITEAFF. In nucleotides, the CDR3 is TGTGCCAGCAGAAACACAATCACTGAAGCTTTCTTT.

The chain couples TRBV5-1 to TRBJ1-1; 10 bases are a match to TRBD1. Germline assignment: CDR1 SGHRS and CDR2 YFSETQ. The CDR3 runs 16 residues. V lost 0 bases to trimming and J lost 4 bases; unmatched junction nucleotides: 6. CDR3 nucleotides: TGCGCCAGCAGCTTGGACGCGACAGGGGGCCCCACTGAAGCTTTCTTT. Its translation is CASSLDATGGPTEAFF.

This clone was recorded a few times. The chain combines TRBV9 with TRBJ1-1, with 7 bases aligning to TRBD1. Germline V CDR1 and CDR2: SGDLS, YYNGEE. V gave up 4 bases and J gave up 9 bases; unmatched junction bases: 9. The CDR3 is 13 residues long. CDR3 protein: CASSTGEIEQAFF. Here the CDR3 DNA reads TGTGCCAGCAGCACAGGGGAAATCGAGCAAGCTTTCTTT.

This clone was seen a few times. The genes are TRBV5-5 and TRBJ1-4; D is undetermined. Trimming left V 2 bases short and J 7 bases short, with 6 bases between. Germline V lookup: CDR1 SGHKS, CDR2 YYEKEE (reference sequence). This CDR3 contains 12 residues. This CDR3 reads CASSFSGEKLFF. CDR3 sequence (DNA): TGTGCCAGCAGCTTTTCCGGTGAAAAACTGTTTTTT.

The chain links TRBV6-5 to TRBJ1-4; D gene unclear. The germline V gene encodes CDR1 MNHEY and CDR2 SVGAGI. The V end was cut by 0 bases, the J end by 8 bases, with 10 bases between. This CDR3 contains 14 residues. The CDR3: CASSYSSLPEKLFF. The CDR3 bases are TGTGCCAGCAGTTACTCTAGCCTACCGGAAAAACTGTTTTTT.

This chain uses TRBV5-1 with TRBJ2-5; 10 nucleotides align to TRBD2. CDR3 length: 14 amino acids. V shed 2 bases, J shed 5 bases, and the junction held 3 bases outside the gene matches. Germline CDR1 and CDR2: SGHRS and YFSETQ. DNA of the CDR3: TGCGCCAGCAGCTTTACTAGCGGGGCTGAGACCCAGTACTTC. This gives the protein CASSFTSGAETQYF.

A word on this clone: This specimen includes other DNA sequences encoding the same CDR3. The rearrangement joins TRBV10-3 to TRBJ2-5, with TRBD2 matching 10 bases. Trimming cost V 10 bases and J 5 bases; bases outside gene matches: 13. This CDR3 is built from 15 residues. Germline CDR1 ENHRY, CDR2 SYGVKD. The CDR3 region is CASQGVSGGFETQYF. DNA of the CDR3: TGTGCCAGCCAAGGTGTTAGCGGGGGGTTCGAGACCCAGTACTTC.

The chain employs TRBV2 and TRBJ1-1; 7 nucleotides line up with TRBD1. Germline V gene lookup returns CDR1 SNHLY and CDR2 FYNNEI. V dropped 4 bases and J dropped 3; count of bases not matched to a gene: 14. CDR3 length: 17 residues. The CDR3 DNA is TGTGCCAGCAGTGGATCCGGCCCCGACAGGGTGGACACTGAAGCTTTCTTT. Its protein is CASSGSGPDRVDTEAFF.

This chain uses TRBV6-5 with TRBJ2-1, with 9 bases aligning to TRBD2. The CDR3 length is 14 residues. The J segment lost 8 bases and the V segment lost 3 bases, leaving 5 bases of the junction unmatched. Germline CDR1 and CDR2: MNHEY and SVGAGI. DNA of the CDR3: TGTGCCAGCAGTTATCAGCGGGGGGAAGATGAGCAGTTCTTC. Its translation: CASSYQRGEDEQFF.

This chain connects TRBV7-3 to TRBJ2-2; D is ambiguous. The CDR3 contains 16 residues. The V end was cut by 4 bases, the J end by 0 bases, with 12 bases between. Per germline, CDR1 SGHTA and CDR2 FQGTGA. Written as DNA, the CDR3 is TGTGCCAGCAGCTCAAGACGTGCGGCGAACACCGGGGAGCTGTTTTTT. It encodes CASSSRRAANTGELFF.

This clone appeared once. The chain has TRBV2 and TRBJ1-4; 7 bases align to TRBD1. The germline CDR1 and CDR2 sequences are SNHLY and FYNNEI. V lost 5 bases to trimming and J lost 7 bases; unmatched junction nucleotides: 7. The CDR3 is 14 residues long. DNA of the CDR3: TGTGCCAGCAGTTTGACAGGGATAGGTGAAAAACTGTTTTTT. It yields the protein CASSLTGIGEKLFF.

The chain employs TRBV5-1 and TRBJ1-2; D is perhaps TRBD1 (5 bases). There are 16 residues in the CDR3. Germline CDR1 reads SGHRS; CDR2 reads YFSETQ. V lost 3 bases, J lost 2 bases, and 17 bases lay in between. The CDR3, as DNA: TGCGCCAGCAGCTGGGGGGGAACTCGCCCAAACTATGGCTACACCTTC. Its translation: CASSWGGTRPNYGYTF.